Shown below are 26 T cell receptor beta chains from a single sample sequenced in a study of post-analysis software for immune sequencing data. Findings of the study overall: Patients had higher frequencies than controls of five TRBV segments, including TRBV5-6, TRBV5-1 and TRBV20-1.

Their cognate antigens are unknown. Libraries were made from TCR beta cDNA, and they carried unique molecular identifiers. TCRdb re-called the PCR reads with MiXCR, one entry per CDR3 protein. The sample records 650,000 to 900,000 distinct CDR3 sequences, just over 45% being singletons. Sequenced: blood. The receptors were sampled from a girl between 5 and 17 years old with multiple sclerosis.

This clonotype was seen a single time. The CDR3 region is CAIRADGNTEAFF. For the CDR3, the DNA is TGTGCCATCAGAGCGGACGGGAACACTGAAGCTTTCTTT. The V call is TRBV10-3, the J call TRBJ1-1; D is unresolved. Germline V gene sequence: CDR1 ENHRY, CDR2 SYGVKD. V was clipped by 6 bases and J by 1 base, with 9 bases between them. There are 13 residues in the CDR3.

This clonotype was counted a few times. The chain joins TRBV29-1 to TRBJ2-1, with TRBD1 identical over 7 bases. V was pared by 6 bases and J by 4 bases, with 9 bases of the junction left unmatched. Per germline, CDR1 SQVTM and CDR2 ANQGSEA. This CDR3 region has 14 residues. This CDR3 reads CSVTGSLGYNEQFF. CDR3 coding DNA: TGCAGCGTGACAGGGAGTCTCGGATACAATGAGCAGTTCTTC.

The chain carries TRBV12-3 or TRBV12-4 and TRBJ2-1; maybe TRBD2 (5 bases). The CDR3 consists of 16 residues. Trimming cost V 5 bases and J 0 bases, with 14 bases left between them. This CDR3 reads CASSRPSGISYNEQFF. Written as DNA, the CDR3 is TGTGCCAGCAGTCGGCCCTCCGGGATCTCCTACAATGAGCAGTTCTTC.

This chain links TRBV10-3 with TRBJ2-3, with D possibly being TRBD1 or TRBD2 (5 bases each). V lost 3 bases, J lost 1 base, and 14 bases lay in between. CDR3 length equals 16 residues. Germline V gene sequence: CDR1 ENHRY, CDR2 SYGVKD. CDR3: CAISDRESPRTDTQYF. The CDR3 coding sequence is TGTGCCATCAGTGACAGGGAGTCACCACGCACAGATACGCAGTATTTT.

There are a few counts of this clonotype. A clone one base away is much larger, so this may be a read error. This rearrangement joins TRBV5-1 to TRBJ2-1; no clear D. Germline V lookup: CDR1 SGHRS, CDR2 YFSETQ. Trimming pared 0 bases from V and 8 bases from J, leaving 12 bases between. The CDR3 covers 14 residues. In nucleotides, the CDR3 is TGCGCCAGCAGCTTGGTCGACCTTACGTATGAGCAGTTCTTC. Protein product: CASSLVDLTYEQFF.

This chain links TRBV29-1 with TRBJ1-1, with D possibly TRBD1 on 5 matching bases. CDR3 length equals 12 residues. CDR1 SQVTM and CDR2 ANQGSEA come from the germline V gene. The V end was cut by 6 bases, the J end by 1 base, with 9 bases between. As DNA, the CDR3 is TGCAGCGTCCAAACAGGGAACACTGAAGCTTTCTTT. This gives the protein CSVQTGNTEAFF.

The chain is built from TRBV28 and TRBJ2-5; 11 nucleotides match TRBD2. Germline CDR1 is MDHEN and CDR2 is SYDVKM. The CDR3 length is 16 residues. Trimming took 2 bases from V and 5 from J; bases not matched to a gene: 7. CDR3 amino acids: CASSLRLAGITETQYF. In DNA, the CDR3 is TGTGCCAGCAGTTTACGACTAGCGGGAATAACGGAGACCCAGTACTTC. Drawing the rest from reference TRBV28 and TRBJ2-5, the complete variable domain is DVKVTQSSRYLVKRTGEKVFLECVQDMDHENMFWYRQDPGLGLRLIYFSYDVKMKEKGDIPEGYSVSREKKERFSLILESASTNQTSMYLCASSLRLAGITETQYFGPGTRLLVL.

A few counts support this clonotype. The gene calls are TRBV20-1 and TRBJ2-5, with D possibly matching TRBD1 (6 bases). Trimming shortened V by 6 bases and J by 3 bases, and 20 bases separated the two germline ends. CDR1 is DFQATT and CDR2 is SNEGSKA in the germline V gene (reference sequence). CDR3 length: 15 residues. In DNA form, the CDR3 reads TGCAGTGCCCCTAAGTGGTCAGGGGTCGAAGAGACCCAGTACTTC. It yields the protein CSAPKWSGVEETQYF.

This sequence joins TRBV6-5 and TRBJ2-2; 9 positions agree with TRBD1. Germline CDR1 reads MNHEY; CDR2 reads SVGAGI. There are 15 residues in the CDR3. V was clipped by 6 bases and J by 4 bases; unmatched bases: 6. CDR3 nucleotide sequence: TGTGCCAGCAGCAAACAGGGGGCAAGCACCGGGGAGCTGTTTTTT. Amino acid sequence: CASSKQGASTGELFF.

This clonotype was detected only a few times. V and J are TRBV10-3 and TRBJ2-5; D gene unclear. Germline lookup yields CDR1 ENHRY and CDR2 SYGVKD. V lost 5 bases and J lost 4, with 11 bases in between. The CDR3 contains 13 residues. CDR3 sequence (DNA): TGTGCCATCAGTAAAGACACGCCAGAGACCCAGTACTTC. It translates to CAISKDTPETQYF.

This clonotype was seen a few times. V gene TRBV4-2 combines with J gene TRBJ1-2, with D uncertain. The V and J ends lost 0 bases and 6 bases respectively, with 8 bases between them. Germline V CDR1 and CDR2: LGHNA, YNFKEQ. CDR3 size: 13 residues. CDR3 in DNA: TGTGCCAGCAGCCAAGATCGGAAAGATGGCTACACCTTC. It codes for CASSQDRKDGYTF.

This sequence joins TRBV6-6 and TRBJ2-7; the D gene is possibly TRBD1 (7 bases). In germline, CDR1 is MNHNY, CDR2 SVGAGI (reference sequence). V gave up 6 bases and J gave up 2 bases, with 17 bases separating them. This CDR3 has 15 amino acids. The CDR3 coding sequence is TGTGCCAGCAGGGAGGGGGCGTTCATAGCCTACGAGCAGTACTTC. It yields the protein CASREGAFIAYEQYF.

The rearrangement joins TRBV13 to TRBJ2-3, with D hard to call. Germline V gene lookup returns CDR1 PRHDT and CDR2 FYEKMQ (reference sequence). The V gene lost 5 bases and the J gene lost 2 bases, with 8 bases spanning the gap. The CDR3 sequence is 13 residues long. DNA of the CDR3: TGTGCCAGCAGCAAAGACAACACAGATACGCAGTATTTT. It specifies CASSKDNTDTQYF.

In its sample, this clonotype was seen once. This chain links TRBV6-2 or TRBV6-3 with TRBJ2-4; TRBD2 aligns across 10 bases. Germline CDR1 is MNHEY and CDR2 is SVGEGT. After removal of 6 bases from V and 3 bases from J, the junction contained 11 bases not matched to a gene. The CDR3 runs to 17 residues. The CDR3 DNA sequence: TGTGCCAGCAGCCCCGGAGAGCGGGAGGGCAGCAAAAACATTCAGTACTTC. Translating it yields CASSPGEREGSKNIQYF.

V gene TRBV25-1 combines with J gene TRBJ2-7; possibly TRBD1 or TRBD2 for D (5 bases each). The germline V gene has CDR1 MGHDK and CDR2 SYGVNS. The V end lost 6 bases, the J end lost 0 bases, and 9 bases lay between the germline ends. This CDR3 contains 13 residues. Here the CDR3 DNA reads TGTGCCAGCAGGGGACGGTACTCCTACGAGCAGTACTTC. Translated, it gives CASRGRYSYEQYF.

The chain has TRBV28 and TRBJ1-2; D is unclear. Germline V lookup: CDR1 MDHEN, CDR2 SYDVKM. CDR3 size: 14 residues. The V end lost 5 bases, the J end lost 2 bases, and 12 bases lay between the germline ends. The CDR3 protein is CASSQIMSNYGYTF. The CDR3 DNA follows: TGTGCCAGCAGTCAGATTATGTCCAACTATGGCTACACCTTC.

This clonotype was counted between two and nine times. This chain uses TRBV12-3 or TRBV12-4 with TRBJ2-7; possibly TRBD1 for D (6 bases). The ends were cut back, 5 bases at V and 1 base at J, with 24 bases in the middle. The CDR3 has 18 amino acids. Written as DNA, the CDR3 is TGTGCCAGCAGTCCCCAAGCATACAGGGTCTACCCTTCCTACGAGCAGTACTTC. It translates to CASSPQAYRVYPSYEQYF.

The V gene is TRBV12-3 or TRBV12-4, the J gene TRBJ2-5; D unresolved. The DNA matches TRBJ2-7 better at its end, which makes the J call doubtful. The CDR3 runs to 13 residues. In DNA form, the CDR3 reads TGTGCCAGCAGACTCGGACCAGTCTACGAGCAGTACTTC. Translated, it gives CASRLGPVYEQYF.

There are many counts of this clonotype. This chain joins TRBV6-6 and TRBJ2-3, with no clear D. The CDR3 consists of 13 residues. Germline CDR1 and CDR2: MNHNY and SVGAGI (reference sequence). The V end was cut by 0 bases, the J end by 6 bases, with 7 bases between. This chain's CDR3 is CASSYSGPDTQYF. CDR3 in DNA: TGTGCCAGCAGTTACTCCGGACCCGATACGCAGTATTTT.

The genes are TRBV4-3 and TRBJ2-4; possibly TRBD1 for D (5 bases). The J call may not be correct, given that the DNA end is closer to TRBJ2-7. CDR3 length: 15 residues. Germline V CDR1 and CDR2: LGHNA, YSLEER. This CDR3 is CASSQSRVMFYEQYF. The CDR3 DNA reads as TGCGCCAGCAGCCAATCCAGGGTAATGTTCTACGAGCAGTACTTC.

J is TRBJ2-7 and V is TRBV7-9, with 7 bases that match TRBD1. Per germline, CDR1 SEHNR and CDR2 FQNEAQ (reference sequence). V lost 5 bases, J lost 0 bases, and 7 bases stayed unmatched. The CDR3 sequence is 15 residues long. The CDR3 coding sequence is TGTGCCAGCAGCCCCCAGACAGGGAACTCCTACGAGCAGTACTTC. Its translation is CASSPQTGNSYEQYF.

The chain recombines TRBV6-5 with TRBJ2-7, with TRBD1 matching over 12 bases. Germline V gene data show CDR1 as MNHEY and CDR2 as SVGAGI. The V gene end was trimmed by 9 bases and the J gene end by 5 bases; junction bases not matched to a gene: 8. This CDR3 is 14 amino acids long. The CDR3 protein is CARNPGQGANEQYF. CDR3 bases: TGTGCCAGAAACCCGGGACAGGGGGCCAACGAGCAGTACTTC.

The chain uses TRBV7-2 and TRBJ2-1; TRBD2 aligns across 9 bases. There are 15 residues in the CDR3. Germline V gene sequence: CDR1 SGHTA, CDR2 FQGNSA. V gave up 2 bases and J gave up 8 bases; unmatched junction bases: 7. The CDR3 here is CASSLTAGGWDEQFF. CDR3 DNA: TGTGCCAGCAGCTTAACGGCGGGAGGGTGGGATGAGCAGTTCTTC.

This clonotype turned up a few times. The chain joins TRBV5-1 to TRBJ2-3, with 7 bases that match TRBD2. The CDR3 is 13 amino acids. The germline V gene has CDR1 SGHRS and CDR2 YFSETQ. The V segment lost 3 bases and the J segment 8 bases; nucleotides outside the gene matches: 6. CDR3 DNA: TGCGCCAGCAGCTCCGGCGGGGGAGGTACGCAGTATTTT. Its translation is CASSSGGGGTQYF.

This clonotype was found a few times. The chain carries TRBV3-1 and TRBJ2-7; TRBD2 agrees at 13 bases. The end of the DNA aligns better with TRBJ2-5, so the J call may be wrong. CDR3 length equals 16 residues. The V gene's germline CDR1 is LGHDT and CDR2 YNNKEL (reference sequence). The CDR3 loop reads CASSQGRLAGGETQYF. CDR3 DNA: TGTGCCAGCAGCCAAGGGCGACTAGCGGGAGGAGAGACCCAGTACTTC.

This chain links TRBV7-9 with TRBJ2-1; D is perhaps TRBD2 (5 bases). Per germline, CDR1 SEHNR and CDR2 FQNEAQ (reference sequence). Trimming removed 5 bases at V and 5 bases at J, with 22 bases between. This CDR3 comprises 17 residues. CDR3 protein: CASSLEPTAGLDNEQFF. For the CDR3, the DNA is TGTGCCAGCAGCCTGGAACCGACGGCGGGTCTTGACAATGAGCAGTTCTTC. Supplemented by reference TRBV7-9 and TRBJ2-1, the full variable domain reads DTGVSQNPRHKITKRGQNVTFRCDPISEHNRLYWYRQTLGQGPEFLTYFQNEAQLEKSRLLSDRFSAERPKGSFSTLEIQRTEQGDSAMYLCASSLEPTAGLDNEQFFGPGTRLTVL.